A selection of T cell receptor beta chains follows, all from one sample in a study of radiation and T cells in renal cell carcinoma. Assay used: immunoSEQ multiplex PCR; TCRdb lists only in-frame clones, some missing. The table shows about 140,000 clones, with about 88% occurring only once. Sequenced material: blood, taken from a patient whose treatment included radiotherapy and nephrectomy. The receptors were sampled from a woman aged 45-65 years with renal cell carcinoma. The conserved cysteine and the conserved F or W are not part of the CDR3 here. Fields, in order: CDR3 protein, V gene, J gene, D gene. A D gene is named only where the DNA matches it firmly.

CDR3: SETSGVTEAF; V: TRBV29-1; J: TRBJ1-1; D: -
CDR3: ASSQEPRGNYGYT; V: TRBV4-1; J: TRBJ1-2; D: -
CDR3: ASSLAGGPDTQY; V: TRBV4-1; J: TRBJ2-3; D: TRBD2
CDR3: ATRGGGTETQY; V: TRBV15; J: TRBJ2-5; D: -
CDR3: ASSAATHSYEQY; V: TRBV7-2; J: TRBJ2-7; D: -
CDR3: SVEDSGGSGQPQH; V: TRBV29-1; J: TRBJ1-5; D: -
CDR3: AISEPTGGYEQY; V: TRBV10-3; J: TRBJ2-7; D: TRBD1
CDR3: ASSQGLSTADTGELF; V: TRBV4-3; J: TRBJ2-2; D: -
CDR3: ASSPRRGLNTEAF; V: TRBV7-2; J: TRBJ1-1; D: -
CDR3: SVGSGQGVGNEQY; V: TRBV29-1; J: TRBJ2-7; D: TRBD1
CDR3: ASSPPGVQDTIY; V: TRBV9; J: TRBJ1-3; D: -
CDR3: ASSSDRPSQETQY; V: TRBV5-1; J: TRBJ2-5; D: TRBD1
CDR3: AISASQETQY; V: TRBV10-3; J: TRBJ2-5; D: -
CDR3: ASSIGPGQNIQY; V: TRBV19; J: TRBJ2-4; D: -
CDR3: ASSLAGGGESPLH; V: TRBV5-4; J: TRBJ1-6; D: TRBD1
CDR3: ASSILAGGGETQY; V: TRBV19; J: TRBJ2-5; D: TRBD2
CDR3: ASSHRGRGAYEQY; V: TRBV28; J: TRBJ2-7; D: -
CDR3: ASRLTLQETQY; V: TRBV25-1; J: TRBJ2-5; D: -
CDR3: ASSRFQEGGYT; V: TRBV19; J: TRBJ1-2; D: -
CDR3: ASSPGTTINEKLF; V: TRBV14; J: TRBJ1-4; D: -
CDR3: AWTGTEYYGYT; V: TRBV30; J: TRBJ1-2; D: -
CDR3: ASSLPNIQGAGGYT; V: TRBV28; J: TRBJ1-2; D: TRBD1
CDR3: ASSKGGFSYEQY; V: TRBV4-3; J: TRBJ2-7; D: -
CDR3: ASSFPDRGRRAF; V: TRBV5-1; J: TRBJ1-1; D: TRBD1
CDR3: SVDESSTDTQY; V: TRBV29-1; J: TRBJ2-3; D: -
CDR3: ASSHGDSSYEQY; V: TRBV5-1; J: TRBJ2-7; D: TRBD1
CDR3: ASSQDLAWGTVSYEQY; V: TRBV4-2; J: TRBJ2-7; D: TRBD1
CDR3: ARGTLTPETQY; V: TRBV25-1; J: TRBJ2-5; D: -
CDR3: SVERDRGPEQY; V: TRBV29-1; J: TRBJ2-7; D: TRBD1
CDR3: ASSQESGEKLF; V: TRBV5-4; J: TRBJ1-4; D: -
CDR3: ASSYRGTGDGDTQY; V: TRBV6-5; J: TRBJ2-3; D: TRBD1
CDR3: ASSLRLPSSPRDEQF; V: TRBV7-9; J: TRBJ2-1; D: -
CDR3: AISDTYSGNTIY; V: TRBV10-3; J: TRBJ1-3; D: -
CDR3: ASSLGRHNEQF; V: TRBV5-1; J: TRBJ2-1; D: -
CDR3: ASSLGADTQY; V: TRBV23-1; J: TRBJ2-3; D: -
CDR3: ASSSDGAPEGYT; V: TRBV28; J: TRBJ1-2; D: -
CDR3: AGGTGVGYT; V: TRBV19; J: TRBJ1-2; D: TRBD1
CDR3: ASGKGSGTSSYNEQF; V: TRBV10-1; J: TRBJ2-1; D: TRBD2
CDR3: ASMRGENTEAF; V: TRBV28; J: TRBJ1-1; D: -
CDR3: ASSPGRGTGELF; V: TRBV5-1; J: TRBJ2-2; D: -
CDR3: ASSYSGPYEQY; V: TRBV6-6; J: TRBJ2-7; D: -
CDR3: ASSQDLYGENTEAF; V: TRBV4-3; J: TRBJ1-1; D: -
CDR3: ASSSGTQETQY; V: TRBV5-4; J: TRBJ2-5; D: -
CDR3: ASSQDLGEGAADTQY; V: TRBV4-3; J: TRBJ2-3; D: TRBD1